This T cell receptor beta chain was sequenced in a study of OX40 agonist ivuxolimab in advanced cancers. TCRdb's copy holds only in-frame clones and misses some; the assay was immunoSEQ multiplex PCR. The table lists tens of thousands of clones, roughly 89% of them singletons, with approximately 0.35% in the top ten. This clone was observed once. The germline CDR1 and CDR2 sequences are SGHDN and FVKESK. V shed 4 bases and J shed 0 bases, with 13 bases lying between them. This CDR3 region has 16 residues. This chain connects TRBV14 to TRBJ1-3; D uncertain. The starting material was CD4+ or CD8+ T cells sorted from blood, obtained in a trial of the OX40 agonist ivuxolimab. This clonotype was obtained from an adult with an advanced solid tumor such as melanoma, head and neck, liver or kidney cancer. CDR3 nucleotide sequence: TGTGCCAGCAGCCTCAGAGGCGCGTACTCTGGAAACACCATATATTTT. It yields the protein CASSLRGAYSGNTIYF. Based on the CDR3 plus reference TRBV14 and TRBJ1-3, the full variable domain is EAGVTQFPSHSVIEKGQTVTLRCDPISGHDNLYWYRRVMGKEIKFLLHFVKESKQDESGMPNNRFLAERTGGTYSTLKVQPAELEDSGVYFCASSLRGAYSGNTIYFGEGSWLTVV.